These 23 T cell receptor beta chains share one sample of origin, sequenced in a study of T cell repertoires in cytomegalovirus infection. TCRdb re-called the reads with MiXCR, one entry per CDR3 protein. The data show fewer than 550,000 distinct CDR3 sequences, about 11% seen once. The sequencing input was PBMCs. Every receptor here comes from a human donor in good health (CMV status not recorded). Some clones in this sample may be carry-over from other donors' samples.

This clonotype was observed a few times. CDR3 nucleotide sequence: TGTGCCAGCAGCTCGCTGCCGGGACTAGCGGGCGTACCGAGGAGCACAGATACGCAGTATTTT. Translating it yields CASSSLPGLAGVPRSTDTQYF. V and J are TRBV7-3 and TRBJ2-3, with 12 bases that match TRBD2. Trimming at V came to 4 bases and at J to 0 bases, leaving 17 bases not matched to a gene. The CDR3 is made up of 21 amino acids. Germline V gene lookup returns CDR1 SGHTA and CDR2 FQGTGA.

This clonotype came up a few times. The chain uses TRBV6-5 and TRBJ1-2; D not resolved. The CDR3 contains 16 residues. Per the germline V gene, CDR1 is MNHEY and CDR2 is SVGAGI. The V gene lost 0 bases and the J gene lost 4 bases, with 15 bases spanning the gap. CDR3 amino acids: CASSYSSNSIAYGYTF. CDR3 DNA sequence: TGTGCCAGCAGTTACTCGAGTAACTCTATCGCCTATGGCTACACCTTC.

This clonotype was recorded many times. The rearrangement links TRBV7-3 to TRBJ2-3, with no clear D. Germline V gene sequence: CDR1 SGHTA, CDR2 FQGTGA. Trimming pared 5 bases from V and 5 bases from J, leaving 20 bases between. This CDR3 comprises 16 residues. The CDR3 bases are TGTGCCAGCAGCGCGTACGCCCGAACGGACGGAGATACGCAGTATTTT. This translates into CASSAYARTDGDTQYF. The full variable domain, completed using reference TRBV7-3 and TRBJ2-3, is GAGVSQTPSNKVTEKGKYVELRCDPISGHTALYWYRQSLGQGPEFLIYFQGTGAADDSGLPNDRFFAVRPEGSVSTLKIQRTERGDSAVYLCASSAYARTDGDTQYFGPGTRLTVL.

Ten or more counts support this clonotype. V is TRBV7-8 and J is TRBJ1-2; 11 positions match TRBD1. J was trimmed by 7 bases and V by 7 bases; bases with no gene match: 14. This CDR3 has 16 amino acids. Germline CDR1 and CDR2: SGHVS and FQNEAQ. CDR3 nucleotides: TGTGCCAGCAACCCTACAAGGACAGGGGGCGCAGGTGGCTACACCTTC. It yields the protein CASNPTRTGGAGGYTF.

This clonotype was picked up many times. The chain uses TRBV12-3 or TRBV12-4 and TRBJ1-1; D possibly corresponds to TRBD1 (6 bases). This CDR3 contains 11 residues. Trimming left V 8 bases short and J 11 bases short, with 15 bases between. The CDR3 region has the DNA TGTGCCAGCTACTCTGGACAGAAGGCTTTCTTT. Translating gives CASYSGQKAFF.

This sequence joins TRBV6-5 and TRBJ1-5; weak D call: TRBD1 (5 bases). CDR1 and CDR2 from the germline V gene are MNHEY and SVGAGI. The CDR3 consists of 13 residues. V dropped 4 bases and J dropped 4 bases, with 8 bases sitting between them. CDR3 sequence: CASSWGKNQPQHF. The CDR3 region has the DNA TGTGCCAGCAGTTGGGGGAAGAATCAGCCCCAGCATTTT.

At least ten counts were recorded for this clonotype. The rearrangement links TRBV11-3 to TRBJ1-1; D may be TRBD1 (6 bases). Looked up from germline, CDR1 is SGHNT and CDR2 is YENEEA. Trimming pared 6 bases from V and 6 bases from J, leaving 14 bases between. The length of the CDR3 is 13 residues. The CDR3 here is CASSFTGISEAFF. The CDR3 bases are TGTGCCAGCAGTTTTACAGGGATATCTGAAGCTTTCTTT.

The table lists this clonotype with a few counts. The chain joins TRBV3-1 to TRBJ1-6; D gene uncertain. The CDR3 has 15 residues. Per the germline V gene, CDR1 is LGHDT and CDR2 is YNNKEL (reference sequence). V was clipped by 7 bases and J by 8 bases, with 18 bases between them. The CDR3 nucleotides are TGTGCCAGCACTCCGCGGTATGGGGAGGATTCACCCCTCCACTTT. It translates to CASTPRYGEDSPLHF.

The V and J genes are TRBV25-1 and TRBJ1-2, with D unresolved. The CDR3 totals 15 residues. V was clipped by 5 bases and J by 0 bases, with 13 bases between them. Germline values: CDR1 MGHDK, CDR2 SYGVNS. This chain's CDR3 is CASSFSRGANYGYTF. CDR3 DNA sequence: TGTGCCAGCAGTTTTAGCCGTGGAGCTAACTATGGCTACACCTTC.

There are many counts of this clonotype. The J gene is TRBJ2-2, the V gene TRBV11-1; D unclear. The CDR3 loop spans 13 amino acids. Germline V CDR1 and CDR2: SGHAT, FQDESV (reference sequence). Trimming shortened V by 10 bases and J by 3 bases, and 12 bases separated the two germline ends. The chain's CDR3 is CATLGPDTGELFF. The CDR3 DNA is TGTGCCACCCTGGGCCCCGACACCGGGGAGCTGTTTTTT. The full variable domain, with the rest looked up from reference TRBV11-1 and TRBJ2-2, is EAEVAQSPRYKITEKSQAVAFWCDPISGHATLYWYRQILGQGPELLVQFQDESVVDDSQLPKDRFSAERLKGVDSTLKIQPAELGDSAMYLCATLGPDTGELFFGEGSRLTVL.

V is TRBV3-1 and J is TRBJ1-1, with 7 bases identical to TRBD1. J was trimmed by 0 bases and V by 4 bases; bases with no gene match: 11. CDR1 and CDR2 from the germline V gene are LGHDT and YNNKEL (reference sequence). The CDR3 consists of 17 residues. In DNA, the CDR3 is TGTGCCAGCAGCCCGGGAGATGGGACAGTTATGAACACTGAAGCTTTCTTT. Its translation: CASSPGDGTVMNTEAFF.

This clonotype was observed at least ten times. This chain links TRBV5-4 with TRBJ2-7, with D maybe TRBD2 (6 bases). The CDR3 is 14 amino acids. Trimming pared 3 bases from V and 1 base from J, leaving 11 bases between. Germline V gene lookup returns CDR1 SGHNT and CDR2 YYREEE (reference sequence). The chain's CDR3 is CASSSGRGSYEQYF. CDR3 in DNA: TGTGCCAGCAGCTCGGGCCGGGGGTCCTACGAGCAGTACTTC.

Ten or more counts support this clonotype. The chain recombines TRBV27 with TRBJ2-2; weak D call: TRBD1 (6 bases). Germline V gene lookup returns CDR1 MNHEY and CDR2 SMNVEV (reference sequence). Trimming left V 9 bases short and J 0 bases short, with 20 bases between. The CDR3 sequence is 17 residues long. This CDR3 is CASNLRPGHPNTGELFF. In nucleotides, the CDR3 is TGTGCCAGTAATCTCCGCCCGGGACACCCGAACACCGGGGAGCTGTTTTTT.

The chain uses TRBV19 and TRBJ1-3, with TRBD1 as a possible D gene (5 bases). The CDR3 is made up of 13 amino acids. CDR1 is LNHDA, CDR2 SQIVND, per germline (reference sequence). Trimming took 10 bases from V and 0 from J, leaving 10 bases between them. The CDR3 protein is CATGASSGNTIYF. In DNA, the CDR3 is TGTGCCACCGGGGCCAGCTCTGGAAACACCATATATTTT.

This clonotype was counted between two and nine times. The gene calls are TRBV20-1 and TRBJ2-7, with 13 bases lining up with TRBD2. V gave up 6 bases and J gave up 3 bases; unmatched junction bases: 8. The CDR3 extends over 15 amino acids. CDR1 and CDR2 (germline): DFQATT, SNEGSKA (reference sequence). CDR3 sequence reads: CSASRTSGGYYEQYF. The DNA of the CDR3 is TGCAGTGCCTCACGGACTAGCGGGGGTTACTACGAGCAGTACTTC.

Points on this clonotype: A read error may be the cause here, since a much bigger clone is one base away. The DNA of the CDR3 is TGTGCCAGCAGGGATCCCCCCTCCCACGAGCAGTACTTC. This translates into CASRDPPSHEQYF. The chain has TRBV6-6 and TRBJ2-7; D gene uncertain. The CDR3 sequence is 13 residues long. From germline, CDR1 is MNHNY and CDR2 SVGAGI (reference sequence).

There are many counts of this clonotype. V usage is TRBV5-6 and J usage is TRBJ1-5; the D is unclear. From germline, CDR1 is SGHDT and CDR2 YYEEEE. Deletions cut 2 bases from V and 4 bases from J, with 10 bases between. This CDR3 has 14 amino acids. CDR3 sequence (DNA): TGTGCCAGCAGCTTCGCTTCGGGAAATCAGCCCCAGCATTTT. Amino acids: CASSFASGNQPQHF.

The chain couples TRBV12-5 to TRBJ2-2; TRBD2 is a possible D gene (6 bases). CDR1 and CDR2 from the germline V gene are LGHNT and FRNRAP. Trimming took off 5 bases at V and 1 base at J, with 8 bases between the two ends. This CDR3 has 14 residues. CDR3 in DNA: TGTGCTAGTGGTGGCGGGGAGAACACCGGGGAGCTGTTTTTT. Translated: CASGGGENTGELFF.

This clonotype was counted at least ten times. The chain uses TRBV18 and TRBJ1-6; D unclear. CDR3 length equals 16 residues. Between the trimmed V and J ends, which lost 2 bases and 8 bases, there was a span of 16 bases. Germline V gives CDR1 KGHSH, CDR2 LQKENI. The CDR3 sequence is CASSPVAVRLDSPLHF. The DNA of the CDR3 is TGTGCCAGCTCACCAGTGGCAGTTCGTCTGGATTCACCCCTCCACTTT.

This clonotype was seen repeatedly, ten times or more. The chain has TRBV7-2 and TRBJ1-4, with D hard to call. Trimming removed 1 base at V and 0 bases at J, with 9 bases between. The CDR3 length is 16 residues. Per the germline V gene, CDR1 is SGHTA and CDR2 is FQGNSA. The chain's CDR3 is CASSLDGTATNEKLFF. CDR3 coding DNA: TGTGCCAGCAGCTTAGATGGAACTGCAACTAATGAAAAACTGTTTTTT. Using reference TRBV7-2 and TRBJ1-4 for the parts outside the CDR3, the full variable domain is GAGVSQSPSNKVTEKGKDVELRCDPISGHTALYWYRQSLGQGLEFLIYFQGNSAPDKSGLPSDRFSAERTGGSVSTLTIQRTQQEDSAVYLCASSLDGTATNEKLFFGSGTQLSVL.

This clonotype occurred a few times. The gene calls are TRBV6-1 and TRBJ1-5; a weak D match, TRBD1 (5 bases). This CDR3 region has 14 residues. V was shortened by 8 bases and J by 8 bases, with 19 bases between the two germline ends. From germline, CDR1 is MNHNS and CDR2 SASEGT. The CDR3 spells CASLPGDGWKPQHF. The DNA of the CDR3 is TGTGCCAGCCTCCCGGGGGACGGATGGAAGCCCCAGCATTTT.

The CDR3: CASSYALAGESYTF. CDR3 sequence (DNA): TGTGCCAGCAGCTATGCCTTAGCTGGGGAAAGCTACACCTTC. The V and J genes are TRBV11-2 and TRBJ1-2, with D hard to call. The CDR3 contains 14 residues. Trimming stripped 4 bases from V and 9 bases from J, with 18 bases between. Germline V gene lookup returns CDR1 SGHAT and CDR2 FQNNGV.

This clonotype was recorded at least ten times. This chain uses TRBV7-3 with TRBJ2-7; 9 bases match TRBD1. This CDR3 is built from 13 residues. The germline CDR1 and CDR2 sequences are SGHTA and FQGTGA. V lost 5 bases, J lost 5 bases, and 4 bases stayed unmatched. Here the CDR3 DNA reads TGTGCCAGCAGCGCGGACAGGGGAGACGAGCAGTACTTC. It yields the protein CASSADRGDEQYF.